One sample yielded the 3 T cell receptor beta chains listed below, sequenced in a study of T cells in Graves' hyperthyroidism and ophthalmopathy. Template material for amplifying TCR beta CDR3 regions consisted of RNA transcripts. HTBI primers drove first-round RT-PCR of the TCR CDR3. In TCRdb, the multiplex PCR reads were re-called with MiXCR into one record per CDR3 protein. Of hundreds of thousands of distinct CDR3 sequences detected, around 15% appear once; the ten largest clones hold roughly 13%. The sample taken for sequencing was blood. The receptors shown here come from a man younger than 35 with Graves' ophthalmopathy.

This clonotype showed up many times. The chain has TRBV6-2 or TRBV6-3 and TRBJ2-7; 10 bases agree with TRBD1. CDR1 and CDR2 from the germline V gene are MNHEY and SVGEGT. CDR3 length: 15 residues. V was pared by 6 bases and J by 2 bases, with 7 bases of the junction left unmatched. The DNA of the CDR3 is TGTGCCAGCAGGTACCGGGACAGGGGTACCTACGAGCAGTACTTC. As protein: CASRYRDRGTYEQYF.

The chain carries TRBV7-9 and TRBJ2-3; D may match TRBD1 or TRBD2 (5 bases each). Trimming left V 5 bases short and J 0 bases short, with 18 bases between. Per germline, CDR1 SEHNR and CDR2 FQNEAQ (reference sequence). This CDR3 contains 17 residues. The CDR3: CASSPPWDVSSTDTQYF. For the CDR3, the DNA is TGTGCCAGCAGCCCACCCTGGGACGTCTCTAGCACAGATACGCAGTATTTT.

This chain links TRBV7-8 with TRBJ1-1, with a weak D call TRBD1 (6 bases). The CDR3 is 17 residues long. V was cut by 4 bases and J by 0 bases, with 18 bases left in between. CDR1 and CDR2 from the germline V gene are SGHVS and FQNEAQ. The CDR3 DNA follows: TGTGCCAGCAGCTCACAGGCAGGGGACCCAATGAACACTGAAGCTTTCTTT. Protein product: CASSSQAGDPMNTEAFF.